One and the same sample provided the 9 T cell receptor beta chains below, sequenced in a study of vaccination effects on CD4 cells after COVID-19. Sequencing was performed with immunoSEQ multiplex PCR; in TCRdb, only in-frame clones are kept and a portion is missing. The sample includes about 27,000 clones, 55% to 75% of them seen just once. ViraFEST expansion of antigen-specific CD4+ T cells with viral peptide pools preceded sequencing. After roughly 9 days in culture, the CD4+ T cells were isolated. Nobody among the vaccine recipients had prior SARS-CoV-2 infection (nucleocapsid antibodies were negative). These receptors' antigens are unknown. The specimen comprised CD4+ T cells from PBMCs cultured with SARS-CoV-2 spike peptides, sampled before COVID-19 vaccination. The source is a human donor who received a COVID-19 vaccine.

In its sample, this clone was seen a few times. The chain combines TRBV10-1 with TRBJ2-1, with no clear D. V dropped 2 bases and J dropped 6 bases, with 11 bases sitting between them. The CDR3 is 14 residues long. Looked up from germline, CDR1 is WNHNN and CDR2 is SYGVQD (reference sequence). This CDR3 reads CASSEAAPVNEQFF. The CDR3 DNA follows: TGCGCCAGCAGTGAGGCAGCCCCGGTCAATGAGCAGTTCTTC.

The V gene is TRBV2, the J gene TRBJ1-1, with 8 bases aligning to TRBD1. V lost 5 bases and J lost 6; bases outside the gene matches: 11. This CDR3 region has 15 residues. Looked up from germline, CDR1 is SNHLY and CDR2 is FYNNEI. The CDR3 loop reads CASSPTRTGNAEAFF. CDR3 DNA: TGTGCCAGCAGTCCCACTAGGACAGGGAATGCTGAAGCTTTCTTT.

The chain uses TRBV18 and TRBJ1-2, with 8 bases fitting TRBD1. J gave up 8 bases and V 4 bases, and 12 bases lay outside the gene matches. CDR1 is KGHSH and CDR2 is LQKENI in the germline V gene. The length of the CDR3 is 15 residues. The CDR3 DNA is TGTGCCAGCTCACTCCTCCTGGGACAGGTGGACGGCTACACCTTC. Its translation is CASSLLLGQVDGYTF.

This clone is a singleton in its sample. The chain recombines TRBV6-7 with TRBJ1-5; 7 bases fit TRBD1. TRBV6-7 is noted as an ORF with a role that remains uncertain. The CDR3 loop spans 15 amino acids. Losses at the gene ends were 8 bases for V and 4 bases for J; bases not matched to a gene: 11. The CDR3 is CASERQGKWNQPQHF. CDR3 sequence (DNA): TGTGCCAGCGAACGACAGGGAAAATGGAATCAGCCCCAGCATTTT.

The rearrangement uses TRBV6-5 and TRBJ1-1; 10 nucleotides agree with TRBD1. V shed 6 bases and J 5 bases; nucleotides not matched to a gene: 6. Germline-derived CDR1 and CDR2 are MNHEY and SVGAGI. This CDR3 is 14 amino acids long. The CDR3 spells CASSRGQGETEAFF. CDR3 DNA: TGTGCCAGCAGCCGTGGACAGGGGGAGACTGAAGCTTTCTTT.

The rearrangement joins TRBV3-1 (or the pseudogene TRBV3-2) to TRBJ1-2; D gene uncertain. CDR3 size: 12 residues. Germline CDR1 reads LGHDT; CDR2 reads YNNKEL (reference sequence). V lost 1 base, J lost 8 bases, and 8 bases lay in between. CDR3 sequence reads: CASSQAGYGYTF. The CDR3, as DNA: TGTGCCAGCAGCCAAGCGGGATACGGCTACACCTTC.

The genes are TRBV6-5 and TRBJ2-6; D gene ambiguous. V gave up 8 bases and J gave up 0 bases, with 11 bases separating them. The CDR3 contains 15 residues. Germline loops: CDR1 MNHEY, CDR2 SVGAGI. CDR3 protein: CASFPGHSGANVLTF. The CDR3 region has the DNA TGTGCCAGCTTCCCCGGTCACTCTGGGGCCAACGTCCTGACTTTC.

This chain uses TRBV10-3 with TRBJ2-5, with 11 bases lining up with TRBD2. The CDR3 spans 15 residues. The ends lost 6 bases at V and 1 base at J; junction bases unmatched: 4. The germline V gene has CDR1 ENHRY and CDR2 SYGVKD. The CDR3 bases are TGTGCCATCAGCGTAGCGGGAGGGGCCCAAGAGACCCAGTACTTC. Protein product: CAISVAGGAQETQYF.

The chain uses TRBV20-1 and TRBJ1-3; D is unresolved. CDR3 length: 13 amino acids. The germline CDR1 and CDR2 sequences are DFQATT and SNEGSKA (reference sequence). V was shortened by 3 bases and J by 3 bases, with 9 bases between the two germline ends. The CDR3 spells CSASSSFGNTIYF. DNA for the CDR3: TGCAGTGCTAGTTCGTCATTTGGAAACACCATATATTTT.